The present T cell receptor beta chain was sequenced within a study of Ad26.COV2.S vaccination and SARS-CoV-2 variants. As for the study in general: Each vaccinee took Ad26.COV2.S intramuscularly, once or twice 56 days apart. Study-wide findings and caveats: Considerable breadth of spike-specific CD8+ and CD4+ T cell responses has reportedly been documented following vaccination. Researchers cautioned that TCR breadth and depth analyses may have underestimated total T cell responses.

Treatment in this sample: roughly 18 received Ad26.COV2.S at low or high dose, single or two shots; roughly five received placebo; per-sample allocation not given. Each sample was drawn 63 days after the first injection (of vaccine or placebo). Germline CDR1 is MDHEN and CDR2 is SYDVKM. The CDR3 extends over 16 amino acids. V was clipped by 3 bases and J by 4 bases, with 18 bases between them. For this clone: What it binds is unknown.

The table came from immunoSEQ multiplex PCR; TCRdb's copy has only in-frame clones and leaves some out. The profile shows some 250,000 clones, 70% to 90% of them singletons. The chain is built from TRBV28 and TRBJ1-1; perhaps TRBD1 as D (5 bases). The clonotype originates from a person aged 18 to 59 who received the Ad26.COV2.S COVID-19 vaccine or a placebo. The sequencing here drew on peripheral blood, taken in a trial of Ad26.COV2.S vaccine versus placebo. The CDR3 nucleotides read TGTGCCAGCAGTTTTTCGCTCGTGGGCAGGGTCACTGAAGCTTTCTTT. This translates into CASSFSLVGRVTEAFF.